The 20 T cell receptor beta chains given below trace back to one sample, sequenced in a study of OX40 agonist ivuxolimab in advanced cancers. Generated by immunoSEQ multiplex PCR, the TCRdb table keeps only in-frame clones and is missing some. The table records around 95,000 clones, just over 90% of them present only once. The sample consisted of CD4+ or CD8+ T cells sorted from blood, taken in a trial of the OX40 agonist ivuxolimab. These TCRs come from an adult with an advanced solid tumor such as melanoma, head and neck, liver or kidney cancer.

The chain uses TRBV9 and TRBJ2-7, with 7 positions matching TRBD1. J was trimmed by 0 bases and V by 4 bases; bases with no gene match: 7. Looked up from germline, CDR1 is SGDLS and CDR2 is YYNGEE. This CDR3 region has 15 residues. The CDR3 bases are TGTGCCAGCAGCCCCCGGGACAGTTACTCCTACGAGCAGTACTTC. Translating it yields CASSPRDSYSYEQYF.

The V and J genes are TRBV9 and TRBJ1-4; 8 bases align to TRBD1. Per germline, CDR1 SGDLS and CDR2 YYNGEE. The CDR3 length is 14 residues. V lost 0 bases and J lost 10; bases outside the gene matches: 5. The CDR3 is CASSVGGQGAKLFF. The CDR3 DNA follows: TGTGCCAGCAGCGTAGGTGGGCAGGGGGCAAAACTGTTTTTT.

This clone was recorded once. The rearrangement links TRBV5-1 to TRBJ1-2; D gene ambiguous. Looked up from germline, CDR1 is SGHRS and CDR2 is YFSETQ. This CDR3 is 13 amino acids long. V lost 0 bases to trimming and J lost 7 bases, with 10 bases between them. The CDR3 is CASSLEGEGGYTF. The DNA for the CDR3 is TGCGCCAGCAGCTTGGAGGGCGAAGGTGGCTACACCTTC. Combining the CDR3 with reference TRBV5-1 and TRBJ1-2 gives the whole variable domain KAGVTQTPRYLIKTRGQQVTLSCSPISGHRSVSWYQQTPGQGLQFLFEYFSETQRNKGNFPGRFSGRQFSNSRSEMNVSTLELGDSALYLCASSLEGEGGYTFGSGTRLTVV.

This chain joins TRBV18 and TRBJ1-1; 7 nucleotides align to TRBD1. Germline V gene lookup returns CDR1 KGHSH and CDR2 LQKENI. CDR3 size: 14 residues. The J segment lost 5 bases and the V segment lost 5 bases, leaving 8 bases of the junction unmatched. Here the CDR3 DNA reads TGTGCCAGCTCATCTAATACAGGGGTAACTGAAGCTTTCTTT. Protein: CASSSNTGVTEAFF.

This clone appeared a few times. The rearrangement joins TRBV19 to TRBJ2-3, with TRBD1 identical over 8 bases. Trimming cost V 10 bases and J 4 bases; bases outside gene matches: 13. The CDR3 contains 15 residues. The germline V gene has CDR1 LNHDA and CDR2 SQIVND (reference sequence). CDR3 sequence reads: CATTTSGTGSDTQYF. The DNA of the CDR3 is TGTGCCACCACTACTTCAGGGACAGGTTCAGATACGCAGTATTTT.

This rearrangement joins TRBV7-2 to TRBJ2-7; D unclear. This CDR3 is built from 15 residues. CDR1 and CDR2 from the germline V gene are SGHTA and FQGNSA. Trimming stripped 5 bases from V and 3 bases from J, with 17 bases between. CDR3 coding DNA: TGTGCCAGCAGCCCCCAGATAGGGATTAACTACGAGCAGTACTTC. Protein product: CASSPQIGINYEQYF.

Turning to this clone: The junction shows a germline mismatch at one end, possibly a read error. This CDR3 is CASRVEQGALQTIF. The CDR3 coding sequence is TGTGCCAGCAGGGTTGAGCAGGGGGCGTTGCAGACGATCTTT. The chain links TRBV5-6 to TRBJ1-1, with 8 nucleotides matching TRBD1. The CDR3 extends over 14 amino acids. The germline CDR1 and CDR2 sequences are SGHDT and YYEEEE.

The chain links TRBV7-2 to TRBJ2-5; D possibly corresponds to TRBD1 (6 bases). The CDR3 loop spans 14 amino acids. Germline V gene sequence: CDR1 SGHTA, CDR2 FQGNSA. The V end lost 5 bases, the J end lost 3 bases, and 13 bases lay between the germline ends. CDR3 in DNA: TGTGCCAGCAGCGACAGGAACGGAGAAGAGACCCAGTACTTC. This translates into CASSDRNGEETQYF.

The CDR3 DNA reads as TGCGCCAGCAGCTCGAGAACTAGCGGGGGGGCAAAGTTCCCCACAGATACGCAGTATTTT. It encodes CASSSRTSGGAKFPTDTQYF. The chain is built from TRBV5-1 and TRBJ2-3; 13 nucleotides line up with TRBD2. The V and J ends lost 3 bases and 2 bases, in that order; junction bases with no gene match: 15. The CDR3 runs to 20 residues. The germline V gene has CDR1 SGHRS and CDR2 YFSETQ. Based on the CDR3 plus reference TRBV5-1 and TRBJ2-3, the full variable domain is KAGVTQTPRYLIKTRGQQVTLSCSPISGHRSVSWYQQTPGQGLQFLFEYFSETQRNKGNFPGRFSGRQFSNSRSEMNVSTLELGDSALYLCASSSRTSGGAKFPTDTQYFGPGTRLTVL.

The chain recombines TRBV7-2 with TRBJ2-3; TRBD2 agrees at 7 bases. The CDR3 has 14 amino acids. CDR1 SGHTA and CDR2 FQGNSA come from the germline V gene. With 5 bases clipped from V and 3 bases from J, the junction kept 5 bases outside the gene matches. This CDR3 reads CASSPGLETDTQYF. The DNA for the CDR3 is TGTGCCAGCAGCCCTGGACTAGAGACAGATACGCAGTATTTT.

CDR3 in amino acids: CASSLGGSGELFF. In DNA form, the CDR3 reads TGTGCCAGCAGCTTAGGAGGGTCCGGGGAGCTGTTTTTT. V and J are TRBV7-9 and TRBJ2-2, with D perhaps TRBD2 (5 bases). Per the germline V gene, CDR1 is SEHNR and CDR2 is FQNEAQ (reference sequence). The V and J ends lost 1 base and 6 bases respectively, with 6 bases between them. The CDR3 is 13 residues long.

This chain links TRBV6-6 with TRBJ1-4; the match to TRBD1 covers 10 bases. Germline trimming cut 4 bases from V and 6 bases from J; bases unmatched to any gene: 5. This CDR3 has 15 amino acids. Germline lookup yields CDR1 MNHNY and CDR2 SVGAGI (reference sequence). The CDR3 DNA reads TGTGCCAGCAGTTGGACCGGGACAGGGGATGAAAAACTGTTTTTT. Residues: CASSWTGTGDEKLFF.

The J gene is TRBJ2-1, the V gene TRBV5-1, with TRBD2 as a possible D gene (5 bases). Trimming left V 2 bases short and J 2 bases short, with 11 bases between. There are 15 residues in the CDR3. CDR1 and CDR2 from the germline V gene are SGHRS and YFSETQ. The CDR3 region has the DNA TGCGCCAGCAGCTTAACGTCGGGGACCTACAATGAGCAGTTCTTC. Protein: CASSLTSGTYNEQFF.

The chain has TRBV7-8 and TRBJ1-1; weak D call: TRBD1 (5 bases). The CDR3 sequence is 14 residues long. V was pared by 5 bases and J by 1 base, with 11 bases between. Germline-derived CDR1 and CDR2 are SGHVS and FQNEAQ. The CDR3 DNA sequence: TGTGCCAGCAGCCCTCGGGGGGGGAACACTGAAGCTTTCTTT. This codes for CASSPRGGNTEAFF.

The chain recombines TRBV29-1 with TRBJ2-7; D is possibly TRBD1 (6 bases). The CDR3 extends over 11 amino acids. V was clipped by 7 bases and J by 4 bases, with 11 bases between them. CDR1 and CDR2 (germline): SQVTM, ANQGSEA. CDR3 in DNA: TGCAGCGCCGGACAGCTATACGAGCAGTACTTC. Its protein is CSAGQLYEQYF.

This chain uses TRBV28 with TRBJ1-4; TRBD1 might be the D (5 bases). Germline CDR1 reads MDHEN; CDR2 reads SYDVKM. The CDR3 length is 14 residues. The V and J ends lost 1 base and 10 bases respectively, with 13 bases between them. CDR3 in amino acids: CASSLFLDGTKLFF. Here the CDR3 DNA reads TGTGCCAGCAGTTTATTCCTCGACGGGACAAAACTGTTTTTT. Full variable domain (remainder filled in from reference TRBV28 and TRBJ1-4): DVKVTQSSRYLVKRTGEKVFLECVQDMDHENMFWYRQDPGLGLRLIYFSYDVKMKEKGDIPEGYSVSREKKERFSLILESASTNQTSMYLCASSLFLDGTKLFFGSGTQLSVL.

The rearrangement uses TRBV11-2 and TRBJ1-2; TRBD1 matches 7 bases. CDR3 size: 12 residues. Trimming cost V 3 bases and J 7 bases; bases outside gene matches: 2. Germline CDR1 reads SGHAT; CDR2 reads FQNNGV. CDR3 in DNA: TGTGCCAGCAGCTTTGACAGGGTTGGCTACACCTTC. Protein: CASSFDRVGYTF.

The V gene is TRBV28, the J gene TRBJ1-5, with a tentative D call TRBD1 (6 bases). V lost 2 bases, J lost 4 bases, and 9 bases lay in between. CDR1 MDHEN and CDR2 SYDVKM come from the germline V gene. CDR3 size: 14 residues. CDR3 nucleotides: TGTGCCAGCAGTTTAGCAAGGGGGAATCAGCCCCAGCATTTT. It is translated as CASSLARGNQPQHF.

This chain links TRBV7-2 with TRBJ2-3; D unclear. The germline V and J ends were trimmed by 2 bases and 3 bases, with 6 bases remaining between them. Germline CDR1 is SGHTA and CDR2 is FQGNSA. The CDR3 is 13 amino acids. CDR3 sequence: CASSLMGTDTQYF. The CDR3 bases are TGTGCCAGCAGCTTAATGGGGACAGATACGCAGTATTTT.

The chain has TRBV18 and TRBJ1-4, with TRBD1 as a possible D gene (5 bases). The V end lost 0 bases, the J end lost 0 bases, and 8 bases lay between the germline ends. The CDR3 is 16 residues long. Germline V gives CDR1 KGHSH, CDR2 LQKENI. CDR3 sequence (DNA): TGTGCCAGCTCACCACCGGGGCGCGCAACTAATGAAAAACTGTTTTTT. This encodes CASSPPGRATNEKLFF.